This TCR beta chain derives from a study of T cell responses to AZD1222 COVID-19 vaccine. Study overall: It was second doses at about 4 or about 12 weeks that were pooled. General study points: Most donors were white British, females outnumbered males, and clonal diversity was possibly underestimated. Close to half of all spike-specific TCRs reportedly target regions of the variants that are unmutated. Baseline serostatus was positive in only six AZD1222 recipients.

Germline-derived CDR1 and CDR2 are SQVTM and ANQGSEA. J lost 4 bases, V lost 6 bases, and 11 bases had no gene match. The CDR3 is 14 residues long. Turning to this clone: Its antigen remains unidentified.

Sequenced by immunoSEQ multiplex PCR; TCRdb stores in-frame clones only, minus some. The sample contains some 170,000 clones, roughly nine tenths of which appear only once. The chain is built from TRBV29-1 and TRBJ1-2, with 7 bases identical to TRBD1. The input for sequencing was peripheral blood, taken on day 0 of AZD1222 vaccination. The sequence was obtained from an adult in good health. The CDR3 sequence: CSVVDRADVYGYTF. Written as DNA, the CDR3 is TGCAGCGTGGTAGACAGGGCCGATGTCTATGGCTACACCTTC.